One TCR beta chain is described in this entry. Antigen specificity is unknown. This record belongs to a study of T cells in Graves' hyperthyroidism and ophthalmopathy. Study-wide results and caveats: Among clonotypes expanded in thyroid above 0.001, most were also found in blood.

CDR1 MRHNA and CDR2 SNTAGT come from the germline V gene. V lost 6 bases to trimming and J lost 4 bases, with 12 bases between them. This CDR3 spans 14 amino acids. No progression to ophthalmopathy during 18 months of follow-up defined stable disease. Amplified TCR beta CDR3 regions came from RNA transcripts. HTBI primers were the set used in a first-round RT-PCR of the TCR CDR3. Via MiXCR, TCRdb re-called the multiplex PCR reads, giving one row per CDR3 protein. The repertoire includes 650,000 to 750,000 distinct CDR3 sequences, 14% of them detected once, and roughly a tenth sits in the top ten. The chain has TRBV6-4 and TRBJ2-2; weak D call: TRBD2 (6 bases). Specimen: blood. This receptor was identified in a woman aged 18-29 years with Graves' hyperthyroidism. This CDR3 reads CASRRLGGTGELFF. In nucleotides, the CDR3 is TGTGCCAGCAGGCGACTAGGTGGCACCGGGGAGCTGTTTTTT.